The T cell receptor (beta chain) under discussion was sequenced for a study of PD-1 blockade in classical Hodgkin lymphoma. No patient escaped relapse after autologous stem cell transplantation, and brentuximab vedotin exposure varied. The data were produced by immunoSEQ multiplex PCR, yet TCRdb's version contains in-frame clones alone and is incomplete. In the table there are about 46,000 clones, around 70% of which are singletons. The CDR3 is made up of 14 amino acids. Germline CDR1 and CDR2: SGHVS and FQNEAQ. Trimming pared 1 base from V and 0 bases from J, leaving 7 bases between. Sequencing used peripheral blood mononuclear cells (PBMCs), obtained at baseline. The chain couples TRBV7-8 to TRBJ2-7, with D possibly being TRBD1 or TRBD2 (5 bases each). This receptor was obtained from a human donor with classical Hodgkin lymphoma. The CDR3 DNA reads TGTGCCAGCAGCTTAGAGAGGGGCTCCTACGAGCAGTACTTC. Amino acids: CASSLERGSYEQYF.